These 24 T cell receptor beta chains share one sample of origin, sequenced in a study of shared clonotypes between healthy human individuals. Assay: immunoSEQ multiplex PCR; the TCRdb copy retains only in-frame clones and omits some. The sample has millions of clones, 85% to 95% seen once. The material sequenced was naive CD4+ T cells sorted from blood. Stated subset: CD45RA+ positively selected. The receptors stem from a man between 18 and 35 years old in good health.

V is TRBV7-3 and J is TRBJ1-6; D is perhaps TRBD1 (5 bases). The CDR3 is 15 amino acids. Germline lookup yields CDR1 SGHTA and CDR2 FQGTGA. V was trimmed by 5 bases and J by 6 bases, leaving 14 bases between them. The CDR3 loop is CASSPDSSRNSPLHF. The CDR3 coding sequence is TGTGCCAGCAGCCCCGACAGCAGCCGTAATTCACCCCTCCACTTT.

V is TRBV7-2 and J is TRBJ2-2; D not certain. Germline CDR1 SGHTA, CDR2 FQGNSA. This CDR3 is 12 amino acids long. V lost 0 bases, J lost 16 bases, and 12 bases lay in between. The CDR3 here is CASSLALRPKFF. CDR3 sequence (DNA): TGTGCCAGCAGCTTAGCCCTCAGGCCCAAGTTTTTT.

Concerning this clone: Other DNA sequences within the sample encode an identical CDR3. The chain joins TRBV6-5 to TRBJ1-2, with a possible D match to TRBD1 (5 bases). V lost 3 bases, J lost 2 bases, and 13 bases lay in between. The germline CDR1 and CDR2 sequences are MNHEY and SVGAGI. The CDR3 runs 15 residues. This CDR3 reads CASSYSGTGNYGYTF. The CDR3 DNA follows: TGTGCCAGCAGTTATTCCGGGACTGGCAACTATGGCTACACCTTC.

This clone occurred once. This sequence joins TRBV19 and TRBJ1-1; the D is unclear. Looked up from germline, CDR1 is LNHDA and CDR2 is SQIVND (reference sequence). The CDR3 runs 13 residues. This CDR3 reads CAPKTTWNTEAFF. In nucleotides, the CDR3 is TGTGCTCCTAAAACAACATGGAACACTGAAGCTTTCTTT.

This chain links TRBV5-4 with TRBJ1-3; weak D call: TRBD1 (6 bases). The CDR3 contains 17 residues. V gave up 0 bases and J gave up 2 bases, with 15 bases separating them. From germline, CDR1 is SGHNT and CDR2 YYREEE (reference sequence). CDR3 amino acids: CASSLAPKGGPGNTIYF. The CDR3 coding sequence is TGTGCCAGCAGCTTGGCCCCTAAGGGGGGGCCTGGAAACACCATATATTTT. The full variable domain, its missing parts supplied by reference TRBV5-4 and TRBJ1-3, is ETGVTQSPTHLIKTRGQQVTLRCSSQSGHNTVSWYQQALGQGPQFIFQYYREEENGRGNFPPRFSGLQFPNYSSELNVNALELDDSALYLCASSLAPKGGPGNTIYFGEGSWLTVV.

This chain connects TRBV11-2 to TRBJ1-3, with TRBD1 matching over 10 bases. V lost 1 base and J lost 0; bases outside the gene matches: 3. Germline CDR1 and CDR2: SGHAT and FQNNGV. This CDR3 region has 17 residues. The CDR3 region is CASSLVGTGDSGNTIYF. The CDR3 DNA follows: TGTGCCAGCAGCTTAGTTGGGACAGGGGACTCTGGAAACACCATATATTTT.

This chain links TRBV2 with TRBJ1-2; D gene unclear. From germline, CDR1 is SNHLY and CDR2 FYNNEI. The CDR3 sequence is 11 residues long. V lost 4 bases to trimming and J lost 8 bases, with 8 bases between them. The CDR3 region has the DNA TGTGCCAGCAGTGTAGAGAGAGGCTACACCTTC. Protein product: CASSVERGYTF.

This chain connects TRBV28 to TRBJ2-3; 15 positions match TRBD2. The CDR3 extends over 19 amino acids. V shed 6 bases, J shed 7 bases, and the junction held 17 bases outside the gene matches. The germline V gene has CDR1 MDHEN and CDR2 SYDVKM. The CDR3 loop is CASSPRTSGGAIPAYTQYF. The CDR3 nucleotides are TGTGCCAGCAGCCCGAGGACTAGCGGGGGGGCCATCCCAGCATATACGCAGTATTTT.

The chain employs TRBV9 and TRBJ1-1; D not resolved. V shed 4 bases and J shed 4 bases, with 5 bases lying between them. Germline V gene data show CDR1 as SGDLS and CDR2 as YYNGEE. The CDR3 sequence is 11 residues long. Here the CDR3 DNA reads TGTGCCAGCAGCCAAGGCACTGAAGCTTTCTTT. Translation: CASSQGTEAFF.

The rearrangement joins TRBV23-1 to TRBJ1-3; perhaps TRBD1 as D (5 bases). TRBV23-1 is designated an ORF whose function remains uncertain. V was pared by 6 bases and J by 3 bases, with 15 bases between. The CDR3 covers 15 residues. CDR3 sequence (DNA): TGCGCCAGCAGCCCTATCCGGGACGATGGAAACACCATATATTTT. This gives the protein CASSPIRDDGNTIYF.

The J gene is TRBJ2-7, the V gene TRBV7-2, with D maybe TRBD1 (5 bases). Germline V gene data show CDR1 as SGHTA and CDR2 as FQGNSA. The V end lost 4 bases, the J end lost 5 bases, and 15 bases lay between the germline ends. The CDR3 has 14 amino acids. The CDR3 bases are TGTGCCAGCAGCTCCCCGCGGACAATCCACGAGCAGTACTTC. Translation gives CASSSPRTIHEQYF. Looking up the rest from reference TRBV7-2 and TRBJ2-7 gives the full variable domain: GAGVSQSPSNKVTEKGKDVELRCDPISGHTALYWYRQSLGQGLEFLIYFQGNSAPDKSGLPSDRFSAERTGGSVSTLTIQRTQQEDSAVYLCASSSPRTIHEQYFGPGTRLTVT.

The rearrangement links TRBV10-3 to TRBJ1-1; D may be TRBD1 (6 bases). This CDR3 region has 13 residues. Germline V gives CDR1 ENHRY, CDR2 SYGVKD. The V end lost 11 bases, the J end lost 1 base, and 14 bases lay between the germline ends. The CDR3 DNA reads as TGTGCCTCCACAGGGATAGAGAACACTGAAGCTTTCTTT. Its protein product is CASTGIENTEAFF.

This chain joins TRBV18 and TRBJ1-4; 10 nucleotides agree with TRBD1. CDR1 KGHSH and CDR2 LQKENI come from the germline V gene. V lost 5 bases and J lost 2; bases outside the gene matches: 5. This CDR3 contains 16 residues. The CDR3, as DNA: TGTGCCAGCTCAGACCGACAGGGGGCGACTAATGAAAAACTGTTTTTT. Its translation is CASSDRQGATNEKLFF.

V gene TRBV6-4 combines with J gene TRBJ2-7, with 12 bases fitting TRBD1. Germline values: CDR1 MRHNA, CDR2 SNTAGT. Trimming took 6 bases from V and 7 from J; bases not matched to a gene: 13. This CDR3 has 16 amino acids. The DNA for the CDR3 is TGTGCCAGCAGCGGACCGAGGGGACAGGGGGCGCAGGAGCAGTACTTC. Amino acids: CASSGPRGQGAQEQYF.

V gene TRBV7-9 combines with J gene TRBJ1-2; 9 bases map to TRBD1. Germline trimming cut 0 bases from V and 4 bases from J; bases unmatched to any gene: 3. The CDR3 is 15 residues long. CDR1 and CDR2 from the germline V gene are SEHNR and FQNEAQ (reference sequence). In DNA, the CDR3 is TGTGCCAGCAGCTTAGCTGGGACAGGGACCTATGGCTACACCTTC. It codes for CASSLAGTGTYGYTF.

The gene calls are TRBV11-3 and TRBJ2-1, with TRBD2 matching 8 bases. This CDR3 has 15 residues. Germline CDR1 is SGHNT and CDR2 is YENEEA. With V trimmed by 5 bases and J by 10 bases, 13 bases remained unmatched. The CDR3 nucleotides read TGTGCCAGCAGCCAGGTTAGTAGCGGGATGAAGGAGCAGTTCTTC. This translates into CASSQVSSGMKEQFF.

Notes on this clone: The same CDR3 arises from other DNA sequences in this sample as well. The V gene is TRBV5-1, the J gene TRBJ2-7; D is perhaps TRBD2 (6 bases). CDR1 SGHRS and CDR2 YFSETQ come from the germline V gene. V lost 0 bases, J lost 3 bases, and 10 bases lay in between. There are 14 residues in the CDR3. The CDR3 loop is CASSLAGVGYEQYF. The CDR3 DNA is TGCGCCAGCAGCTTGGCGGGAGTTGGCTACGAGCAGTACTTC.

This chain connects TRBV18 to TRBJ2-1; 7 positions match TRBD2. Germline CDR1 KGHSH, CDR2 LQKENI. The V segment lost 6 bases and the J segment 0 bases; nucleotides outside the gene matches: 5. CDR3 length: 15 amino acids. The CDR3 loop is CASSPGLVSYNEQFF. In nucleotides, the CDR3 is TGTGCCAGCTCCCCCGGACTAGTCTCCTACAATGAGCAGTTCTTC.

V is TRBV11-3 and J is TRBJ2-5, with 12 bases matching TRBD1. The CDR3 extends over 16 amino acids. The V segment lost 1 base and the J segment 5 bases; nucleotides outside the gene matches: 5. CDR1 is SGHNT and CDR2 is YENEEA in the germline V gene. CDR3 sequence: CASSLAGTGGYETQYF. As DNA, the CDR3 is TGTGCCAGCAGCTTAGCCGGGACAGGGGGCTATGAGACCCAGTACTTC.

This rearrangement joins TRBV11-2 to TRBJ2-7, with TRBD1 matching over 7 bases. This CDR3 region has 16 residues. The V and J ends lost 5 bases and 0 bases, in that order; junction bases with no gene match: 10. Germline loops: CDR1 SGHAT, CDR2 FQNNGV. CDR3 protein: CASSVPRQGLSYEQYF. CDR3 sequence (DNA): TGTGCCAGCAGCGTTCCTAGACAGGGCCTCTCCTACGAGCAGTACTTC.

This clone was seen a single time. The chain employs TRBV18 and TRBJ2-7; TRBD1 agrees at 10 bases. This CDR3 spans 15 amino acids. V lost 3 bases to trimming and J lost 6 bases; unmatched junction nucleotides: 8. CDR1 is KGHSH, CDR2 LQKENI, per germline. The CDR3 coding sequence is TGTGCCAGCTCACCTAGGGACAGGGGTCCCTCCGAGCAGTACTTC. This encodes CASSPRDRGPSEQYF. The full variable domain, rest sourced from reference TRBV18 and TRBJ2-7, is NAGVMQNPRHLVRRRGQEARLRCSPMKGHSHVYWYRQLPEEGLKFMVYLQKENIIDESGMPKERFSAEFPKEGPSILRIQQVVRGDSAAYFCASSPRDRGPSEQYFGPGTRLTVT.

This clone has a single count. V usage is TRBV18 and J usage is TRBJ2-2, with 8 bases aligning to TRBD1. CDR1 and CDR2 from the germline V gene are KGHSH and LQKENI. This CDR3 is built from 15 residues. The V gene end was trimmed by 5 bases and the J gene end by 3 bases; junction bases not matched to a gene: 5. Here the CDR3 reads CASSGRQGYTGELFF. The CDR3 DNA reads TGTGCCAGCTCAGGTCGACAGGGGTACACCGGGGAGCTGTTTTTT.

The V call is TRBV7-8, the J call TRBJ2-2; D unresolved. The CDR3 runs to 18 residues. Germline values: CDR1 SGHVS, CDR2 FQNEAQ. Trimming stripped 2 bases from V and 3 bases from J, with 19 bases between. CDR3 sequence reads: CASSLWVGSVNHTGELFF. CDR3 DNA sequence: TGTGCCAGCAGCTTATGGGTAGGGTCCGTAAATCACACCGGGGAGCTGTTTTTT.

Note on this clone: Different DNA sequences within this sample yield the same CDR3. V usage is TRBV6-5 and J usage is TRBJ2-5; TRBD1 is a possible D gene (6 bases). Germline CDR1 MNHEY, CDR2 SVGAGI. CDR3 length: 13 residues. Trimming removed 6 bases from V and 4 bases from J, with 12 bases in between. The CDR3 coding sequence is TGTGCCAGCAGCCGGACAGTGCTAGAGACCCAGTACTTC. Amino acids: CASSRTVLETQYF.